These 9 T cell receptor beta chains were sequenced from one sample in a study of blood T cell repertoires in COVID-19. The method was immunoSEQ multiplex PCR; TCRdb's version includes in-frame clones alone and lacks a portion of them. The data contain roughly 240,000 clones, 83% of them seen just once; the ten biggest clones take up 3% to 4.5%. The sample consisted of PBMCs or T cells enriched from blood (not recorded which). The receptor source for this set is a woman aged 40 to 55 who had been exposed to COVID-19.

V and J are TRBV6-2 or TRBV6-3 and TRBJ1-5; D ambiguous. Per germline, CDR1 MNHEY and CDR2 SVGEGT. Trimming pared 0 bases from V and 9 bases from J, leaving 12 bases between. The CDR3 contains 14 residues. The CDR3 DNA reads TGTGCCAGCAGTTACTCCGGGGTACCGGGGCCCCAGCATTTT. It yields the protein CASSYSGVPGPQHF.

CDR3 amino acids: CASGLVKGGGVRNNQPQHF. The CDR3, as DNA: TGTGCTAGTGGTTTGGTAAAAGGTGGAGGGGTAAGAAACAATCAGCCCCAGCATTTT. V and J are TRBV12-5 and TRBJ1-5; weak D call: TRBD1 (5 bases). CDR1 is LGHNT and CDR2 is FRNRAP in the germline V gene. The CDR3 sequence is 19 residues long. V lost 0 bases, J lost 3 bases, and 21 bases lay in between.

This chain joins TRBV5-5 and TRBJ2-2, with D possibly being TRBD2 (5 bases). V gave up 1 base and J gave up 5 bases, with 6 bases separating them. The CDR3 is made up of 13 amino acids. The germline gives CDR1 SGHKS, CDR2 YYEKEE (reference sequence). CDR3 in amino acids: CASSLRTTGELFF. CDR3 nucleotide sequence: TGTGCCAGCAGCTTGAGGACTACCGGGGAGCTGTTTTTT.

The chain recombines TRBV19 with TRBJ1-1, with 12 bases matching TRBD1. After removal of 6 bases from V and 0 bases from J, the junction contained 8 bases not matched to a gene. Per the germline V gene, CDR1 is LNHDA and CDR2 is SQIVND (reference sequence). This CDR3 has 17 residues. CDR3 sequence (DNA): TGTGCCAGTAGCCTCGGGACAGGGGGCTACGTGAACACTGAAGCTTTCTTT. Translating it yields CASSLGTGGYVNTEAFF.

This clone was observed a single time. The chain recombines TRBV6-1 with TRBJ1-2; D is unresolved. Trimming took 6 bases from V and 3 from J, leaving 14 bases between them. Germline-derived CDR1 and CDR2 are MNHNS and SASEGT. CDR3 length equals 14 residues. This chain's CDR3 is CASRGGRGDYGYTF. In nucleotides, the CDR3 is TGTGCCAGCAGGGGCGGACGGGGTGACTATGGCTACACCTTC.

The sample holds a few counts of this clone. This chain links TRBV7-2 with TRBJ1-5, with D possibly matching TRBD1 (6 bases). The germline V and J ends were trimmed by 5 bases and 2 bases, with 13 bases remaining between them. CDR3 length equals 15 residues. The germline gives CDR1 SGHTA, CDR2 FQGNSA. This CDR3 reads CASSPLQGGNQPQHF. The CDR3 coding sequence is TGTGCCAGCAGCCCTCTACAGGGAGGCAATCAGCCCCAGCATTTT.

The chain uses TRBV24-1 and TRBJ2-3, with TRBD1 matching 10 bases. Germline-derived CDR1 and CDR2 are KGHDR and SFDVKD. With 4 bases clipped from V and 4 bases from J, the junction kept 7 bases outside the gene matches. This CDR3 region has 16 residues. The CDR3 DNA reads TGTGCCACCAGTGACTCAGACAGGGGGCAGGCAGATACGCAGTATTTT. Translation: CATSDSDRGQADTQYF.

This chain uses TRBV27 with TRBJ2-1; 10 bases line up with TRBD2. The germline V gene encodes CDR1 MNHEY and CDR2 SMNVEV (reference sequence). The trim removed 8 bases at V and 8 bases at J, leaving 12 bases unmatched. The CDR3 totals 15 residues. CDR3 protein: CASQKRGGRVHEQFF. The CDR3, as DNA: TGTGCCAGCCAGAAGCGGGGGGGCAGAGTACATGAGCAGTTCTTC.

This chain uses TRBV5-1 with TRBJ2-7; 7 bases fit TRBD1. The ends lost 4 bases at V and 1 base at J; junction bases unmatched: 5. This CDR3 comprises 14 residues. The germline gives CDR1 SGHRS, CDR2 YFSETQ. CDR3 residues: CASSLQGKSYEQYF. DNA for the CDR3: TGCGCCAGCAGCCTACAGGGGAAATCCTACGAGCAGTACTTC.